The rows below give T cell receptor beta chains drawn from one sample of a study of regulatory T cells in long-lasting Graves disease. TCRdb itself ran the multiplex PCR reads through MiXCR, one entry per CDR3 protein. The repertoire consists of more than 300,000 distinct CDR3 sequences, with roughly 15% occurring once and the leading ten covering over 20%. The sequencing used peripheral blood mononuclear cells (PBMCs), collected at new diagnosis, from a patient treated with antithyroid drugs. These receptors all stem from a female donor with Graves disease. CDR3s leave out the opening cysteine and the closing phenylalanine or tryptophan. Some rows mark clone size as missing; the rest say once, few, many or name a class of expanded clone.

ASSPLLNTEAF	many	TRBV7-2	TRBJ1-1
ASSPLGTEQL	few	TRBV7-2	TRBJ2-1
ASSPGGGSTDTQY	many	TRBV7-3	TRBJ2-3
ASSLGNVGGNTEAF	many	TRBV5-1	TRBJ1-1
SARDAGQGRKPQH	NA	TRBV20-1	TRBJ1-5
ASSTFRGETYEQY	many	TRBV7-2	TRBJ2-7
ASSLYPERTQY	few	TRBV27	TRBJ2-5
AISDLAGSSYNEQF	many	TRBV10-3	TRBJ2-1
ASSQAPPVVRGYT	many	TRBV4-1	TRBJ1-2
ASSVAGSVGEKLF	few	TRBV9	TRBJ1-4
ASSVGPAVGDTQY	NA	TRBV9	TRBJ2-3
SVEGTPRGAF	many	TRBV29-1	TRBJ1-1
ASSVGGYSYEQY	many	TRBV9	TRBJ2-7
ATIRDRTNEKLF	few	TRBV24-1	TRBJ1-4
ASSLYWRNTEAF	many	TRBV5-1	TRBJ1-1
ASSPTSGEGYDEQF	NA	TRBV11-2	TRBJ2-1
ASSAGTAQPQH	many	TRBV6-1	TRBJ1-5
AISGTGKDQPQH	many	TRBV10-3	TRBJ1-5
ASSMGTGENSEQF	many	TRBV19	TRBJ2-1
ASAYPAGETETQY	NA	TRBV12-5	TRBJ2-5
ASRRGWDFPSTDTQH	NA	TRBV27	NA
ASSLGRRESGEQF	many	TRBV7-3	TRBJ2-1
ASSTALSRGGHNEQF	many	TRBV19	TRBJ2-1
ASSPPGTGDSEQY	many	TRBV27	TRBJ2-7
ASSLSHGGSGNTIY	many	TRBV27	TRBJ1-3
ASSFQAGGDIQY	many	TRBV7-2	TRBJ2-4
SVVGVYTEAF	NA	TRBV29-1	TRBJ1-1
ASSQGTVVTYEQY	NA	TRBV27	TRBJ2-7
SAHTVSSYEQY	many	TRBV20-1	TRBJ2-7
ASRDTGAYEQY	many	TRBV11-1	TRBJ2-7
ASSPISYDTEAF	few	TRBV14	TRBJ1-1
ASRPQGAQKNTIY	many	TRBV28	TRBJ1-3
ASSRPGLAGGREQF	few	TRBV4-1	TRBJ2-1
SARNGQQKYNEQF	many	TRBV20-1	TRBJ2-1
ASARGGTDTQY	few	TRBV2	TRBJ2-3
ASSGDRGISTNEKLF	NA	TRBV9	TRBJ1-4
ASSARDGYSPLH	many	TRBV3-1	TRBJ1-6
ASSVQPQETQY	many	TRBV9	TRBJ2-5
ASSERRGLGPQH	many	TRBV2	TRBJ1-5
ASSVNREQF	many	TRBV12-3/TRBV12-4	TRBJ2-1
ASSMHRDISNQPQH	NA	TRBV19	TRBJ1-5
AIIPGQGMGGYT	few	TRBV10-3	TRBJ1-2
ASSFAVSSYNEQF	NA	TRBV27	TRBJ2-1
ASSLLQGETQY	many	TRBV12-3/TRBV12-4	TRBJ2-5
ASSGPGSTNEKLF	few	TRBV27	TRBJ1-4
SAAGAGPDFGAEAF	many	TRBV20-1	TRBJ1-1
ASSAFFTDSYGYT	many	TRBV9	TRBJ1-2
ASSPDRFRSNYGYT	many	TRBV12-3/TRBV12-4	TRBJ1-2
ASSDGTGGYEQY	NA	TRBV5-1	TRBJ2-7
SARVGEKLF	NA	TRBV29-1	TRBJ1-4
SASPYNEQF	many	TRBV20-1	TRBJ2-1
ASSAVGAEAF	many	TRBV7-9	TRBJ1-1
ASSFTSYEQY	many	TRBV7-2	TRBJ2-7
ASSADRVYGYT	many	TRBV12-3/TRBV12-4	TRBJ1-2
AISGTSGNEQY	few	TRBV10-3	TRBJ2-7
ASSPLGLAGVNEQY	many	TRBV14	TRBJ2-7
ASSPRSGGRETQY	many	TRBV7-3	TRBJ2-5
ASSLAWGVLH	many	TRBV11-2	TRBJ1-6
ASRYTGGGVNTEAF	many	TRBV27	TRBJ1-1